Below, one TCR beta chain is given with its context. Its antigen is unknown. The sample belongs to a study of T cells after yellow fever vaccination. Notes on the study in general: Some clonotypes were seen in both the CD4 and the CD8 compartments. These made up a small share and likely arose from convergent recombination. Sorted repertoires could include abundant contaminating clonotypes from bulk cells.

One entry per CDR3 protein, called by TCRdb with MiXCR from the 5' RACE reads. The top ten clones hold around 15% of a sample with a few hundred thousand distinct CDR3 sequences, roughly 21% of them seen once. Trimming took 5 bases from V and 4 from J, leaving 19 bases between them. CDR1 and CDR2 (germline): SGHTA, FQGNSA. The CDR3 sequence is 16 residues long. This TCR was recovered from a man aged 25 to 40 who received the YFV17D yellow fever vaccine. This specimen was PBMCs, taken 15 days after the yellow fever booster vaccination. V gene TRBV7-2 combines with J gene TRBJ2-3; a weak D match, TRBD2 (6 bases). The CDR3: CASSRNPGLGPDTQYF. DNA of the CDR3: TGTGCCAGCAGCCGGAATCCGGGACTGGGGCCAGATACGCAGTATTTT.